A single sample is the source of the 27 T cell receptor beta chains below, sequenced in a study of cytomegalovirus exposure and HLA in healthy donors. A multiplex PCR was run with 60 Vbeta primers and 13 Jbeta primers. TCRdb's table, derived via immunoSEQ multiplex PCR, lists solely in-frame clones and lacks some. The table includes about 160,000 clones, 85% detected once. The sequenced sample was PBMCs. The receptors were sampled from a boy aged 2 to 10 in good health and CMV-seronegative.

The gene calls are TRBV25-1 and TRBJ2-1, with D possibly being TRBD2 (5 bases). CDR1 and CDR2 from the germline V gene are MGHDK and SYGVNS. V shed 9 bases and J shed 10 bases, with 16 bases lying between them. CDR3 length equals 12 residues. CDR3 amino acids: CASPPMGEEQFF. The CDR3 nucleotides are TGTGCCAGTCCTCCGATGGGAGAGGAGCAGTTCTTC.

V and J are TRBV5-4 and TRBJ1-1; a weak D match, TRBD1 (5 bases). CDR3 length equals 18 residues. Germline V gives CDR1 SGHNT, CDR2 YYREEE (reference sequence). V shed 4 bases and J shed 0 bases, with 22 bases lying between them. The CDR3 DNA is TGTGCCAGCAGCCAACAGGCCTGGGTTCCAAACTTGAACACTGAAGCTTTCTTT. It translates to CASSQQAWVPNLNTEAFF.

The J gene is TRBJ2-2, the V gene TRBV18; 7 bases line up with TRBD1. This CDR3 spans 19 amino acids. Germline trimming cut 1 base from V and 0 bases from J; bases unmatched to any gene: 11. Germline values: CDR1 KGHSH, CDR2 LQKENI. The CDR3 sequence: CASSPLSGQNHPNTGELFF. CDR3 nucleotides: TGTGCCAGCTCACCACTCTCGGGACAGAACCACCCGAACACCGGGGAGCTGTTTTTT.

The chain links TRBV21-1 to TRBJ2-1; no DNA check was done on the table's D call, TRBD2. TRBV21-1 is a recognized pseudogene. CDR3 length: 19 amino acids. The CDR3: CASSKGPYSLAVQKNEQFF. The DNA for the CDR3 is TGTGCCAGCAGCAAAGGACCCTATTCCCTAGCGGTCCAAAAGAATGAGCAGTTCTTC.

The chain is built from TRBV4-2 and TRBJ2-7; a possible D gene is TRBD2 (6 bases). The CDR3 length is 15 residues. The V end was cut by 4 bases, the J end by 3 bases, with 16 bases between. Per the germline V gene, CDR1 is LGHNA and CDR2 is YNFKEQ. The CDR3: CASSPTGTGDYEQYF. The CDR3 coding sequence is TGTGCCAGCAGCCCGACCGGGACGGGGGACTACGAGCAGTACTTC.

The chain uses TRBV6-1 and TRBJ2-7, with D possibly TRBD1 on 6 matching bases. Trimming left V 5 bases short and J 4 bases short, with 12 bases between. The CDR3 is 13 amino acids. Germline-derived CDR1 and CDR2 are MNHNS and SASEGT. The DNA of the CDR3 is TGTGCCAGCAGTACAGGGATGGGTTACGAGCAGTACGTC. Amino acids: CASSTGMGYEQYV.

A remark on this clone: The identical CDR3 is also encoded by other nucleotide sequences in the sample. The chain is built from TRBV6-5 and TRBJ1-1; D unclear. Trimming took 0 bases from V and 0 from J, leaving 2 bases between them. CDR1 and CDR2 (germline): MNHEY, SVGAGI. The CDR3 extends over 13 amino acids. This chain's CDR3 is CASSYSMNTEAFF. In nucleotides, the CDR3 is TGTGCCAGCAGTTACTCCATGAACACTGAAGCTTTCTTT.

Note on this clone: One junction end does not reproduce the germline sequence, and a read error may be involved. V and J are TRBV15 and TRBJ1-4; 8 bases fit TRBD1. Looked up from germline, CDR1 is LNHNV and CDR2 is YYDKDF (reference sequence). The CDR3 spans 16 residues. CDR3 DNA sequence: TGTGTCACCAGCAGACGAAGACAGGGGCAGGGGGGGGAACTGTTTTTT. It encodes CVTSRRRQGQGGELFF.

This clone was counted only a few times. This chain joins TRBV5-1 and TRBJ2-3, with TRBD2 matching 10 bases. There are 17 residues in the CDR3. Germline V gene data show CDR1 as SGHRS and CDR2 as YFSETQ. Losses at the gene ends were 0 bases for V and 3 bases for J; bases not matched to a gene: 7. The CDR3 DNA follows: TGCGCCAGCAGCTTGGAGGTACTACTAGCGGGAACAGATACGCAGTATTTT. As protein: CASSLEVLLAGTDTQYF.

The V gene is TRBV18, the J gene TRBJ1-4, with D maybe TRBD1 (6 bases). V was shortened by 4 bases and J by 8 bases, with 11 bases between the two germline ends. In germline, CDR1 is KGHSH, CDR2 LQKENI. CDR3 length: 13 amino acids. CDR3 in DNA: TGTGCCAGCTCACAGGGGGGGCGCGAAAAACTGTTTTTT. This gives the protein CASSQGGREKLFF.

The genes are TRBV7-9 and TRBJ2-1; TRBD2 matches at 10 bases. The CDR3 runs 18 residues. The trim removed 1 base at V and 4 bases at J, leaving 10 bases unmatched. Germline CDR1 SEHNR, CDR2 FQNEAQ (reference sequence). In nucleotides, the CDR3 is TGTGCCAGCAGCTTAGTCACCACAAGCGGGGGGGGGTACAATGAGCAGTTCTTC. Translation: CASSLVTTSGGGYNEQFF.

J is TRBJ2-7 and V is TRBV10-3; D gene uncertain. The CDR3 contains 13 residues. V lost 4 bases and J 0 bases, leaving 7 bases between the germline ends. From germline, CDR1 is ENHRY and CDR2 SYGVKD. CDR3 sequence: CAISGDTSYEQYV. The CDR3 DNA reads as TGTGCCATCAGTGGAGACACCTCCTACGAGCAGTACGTC.

V gene TRBV6-6 combines with J gene TRBJ2-7; 8 bases map to TRBD1. The trim removed 6 bases at V and 5 bases at J, leaving 6 bases unmatched. Germline values: CDR1 MNHNY, CDR2 SVGAGI (reference sequence). CDR3 length equals 13 residues. CDR3 nucleotides: TGTGCCAGCAGCTGGACAGGGATCAACGAGCAGTACTTC. Residues: CASSWTGINEQYF.

The chain carries TRBV28 and TRBJ2-2, with a possible D match to TRBD1 (6 bases). Germline CDR1 reads MDHEN; CDR2 reads SYDVKM. Between the trimmed V and J ends, which lost 6 bases and 4 bases, there was a span of 15 bases. The CDR3 length is 15 residues. CDR3 bases: TGTGCCAGCAGCAGGGGCACAGAGGGCACCGGGGAGCTGTTTTTT. Protein sequence: CASSRGTEGTGELFF.

The chain is built from TRBV4-1 and TRBJ1-5; D gene ambiguous. Germline V gene lookup returns CDR1 MGHRA and CDR2 YSYEKL. CDR3 length equals 13 residues. V gave up 2 bases and J gave up 8 bases, with 10 bases separating them. CDR3 amino acids: CASSQTRLEPQHF. The CDR3 DNA sequence: TGCGCCAGCAGCCAAACCAGACTGGAGCCCCAGCATTTT.

The V and J genes are TRBV27 and TRBJ1-2; no reliable D call. V lost 3 bases to trimming and J lost 5 bases, with 10 bases between them. The CDR3 length is 13 residues. CDR1 is MNHEY, CDR2 SMNVEV, per germline (reference sequence). CDR3 nucleotides: TGTGCCAGCAGTTTCGACGGACTATATGGCTACACCTTC. It is translated as CASSFDGLYGYTF.

The chain joins TRBV14 to TRBJ2-5; maybe TRBD1 (5 bases). This CDR3 region has 16 residues. Germline assignment: CDR1 SGHDN and CDR2 FVKESK. V shed 4 bases and J shed 5 bases, with 20 bases lying between them. CDR3 coding DNA: TGTGCCAGCAGCCCACAGGACGGTGTTCTTATGGAGACCCAGTACTTC. This encodes CASSPQDGVLMETQYF.

The count of this clone is one. This CDR3 is also generated by other DNA sequences in the sample. The chain has TRBV20-1 and TRBJ2-5, with D unresolved. The CDR3 totals 11 residues. Germline CDR1 reads DFQATT; CDR2 reads SNEGSKA (reference sequence). V shed 3 bases and J shed 5 bases, with 7 bases lying between them. CDR3 in amino acids: CSARQQETQYF. The CDR3 coding sequence is TGCAGTGCTAGGCAACAGGAGACCCAGTACTTC.

This chain joins TRBV19 and TRBJ2-4, with D possibly matching TRBD2 (6 bases). The germline CDR1 and CDR2 sequences are LNHDA and SQIVND (reference sequence). The CDR3 runs to 21 residues. The ends were cut back, 4 bases at V and 0 bases at J, with 28 bases in the middle. The chain's CDR3 is CASSSGSSVASATLAKNIQYF. As DNA, the CDR3 is TGTGCCAGTAGTAGTGGGTCTTCAGTGGCTAGCGCCACTCTAGCCAAAAACATTCAGTACTTC.

V gene TRBV6-1 combines with J gene TRBJ2-5; 11 bases agree with TRBD1. This CDR3 has 14 amino acids. CDR1 MNHNS and CDR2 SASEGT come from the germline V gene. Germline trimming cut 6 bases from V and 2 bases from J; bases unmatched to any gene: 2. The CDR3 sequence: CASRGTGGQETQYF. The CDR3 DNA follows: TGTGCCAGCAGGGGGACAGGGGGTCAAGAGACCCAGTACTTC.

This clone was recorded only once. CDR3 bases: TGTGCCAGCAGATGGAAAAGCGCAGATACGCAGTATTTT. Its protein is CASRWKSADTQYF. The chain combines TRBV7-8 with TRBJ2-3; D not certain. Between the trimmed V and J ends, which lost 6 bases and 4 bases, there was a span of 11 bases. CDR1 and CDR2 (germline): SGHVS, FQNEAQ. This CDR3 has 13 residues.

This chain links TRBV28 with TRBJ2-2; 12 bases are a match to TRBD2. Germline V gene data show CDR1 as MDHEN and CDR2 as SYDVKM. Germline trimming cut 8 bases from V and 6 bases from J; bases unmatched to any gene: 13. There are 17 residues in the CDR3. The chain's CDR3 is CASSSGRALERPGELFF. The CDR3, as DNA: TGTGCCAGCTCTAGCGGGAGGGCCCTCGAACGGCCCGGGGAGCTGTTTTTT. The whole variable domain, remainder taken from reference TRBV28 and TRBJ2-2, is DVKVTQSSRYLVKRTGEKVFLECVQDMDHENMFWYRQDPGLGLRLIYFSYDVKMKEKGDIPEGYSVSREKKERFSLILESASTNQTSMYLCASSSGRALERPGELFFGEGSRLTVL.

The rearrangement uses TRBV11-2 and TRBJ2-1, with 9 nucleotides matching TRBD2. The ends lost 0 bases at V and 5 bases at J; junction bases unmatched: 8. Germline CDR1 is SGHAT and CDR2 is FQNNGV. The CDR3 runs to 17 residues. The DNA of the CDR3 is TGTGCCAGCAGCTTAGATCCATCAGCTAGCGGGGACAATGAGCAGTTCTTC. It codes for CASSLDPSASGDNEQFF.

The chain uses TRBV5-4 and TRBJ2-2, with D possibly TRBD1 on 6 matching bases. V lost 5 bases, J lost 0 bases, and 11 bases lay in between. Germline CDR1 is SGHNT and CDR2 is YYREEE (reference sequence). CDR3 length: 15 residues. DNA for the CDR3: TGTGCCAGCAGAGTGGGACACACGAACACCGGGGAGCTGTTTTTT. Translated: CASRVGHTNTGELFF.

This chain joins TRBV6-1 and TRBJ1-1, with D possibly matching TRBD1 (6 bases). Germline V lookup: CDR1 MNHNS, CDR2 SASEGT. Trimming took 3 bases from V and 0 from J, leaving 11 bases between them. CDR3 length: 15 residues. The CDR3 reads CASSDPGEMNTEAFF. Written as DNA, the CDR3 is TGTGCCAGCAGTGACCCAGGGGAGATGAACACTGAAGCTTTCTTT.

The CDR3 DNA reads as TGTGCCACCGCCGGCGCAGGGGAAGAGTCACCCCTCCACTTT. This encodes CATAGAGEESPLHF. The chain links TRBV19 to TRBJ1-6; TRBD1 might be the D (6 bases). Germline lookup yields CDR1 LNHDA and CDR2 SQIVND (reference sequence). This CDR3 is 14 amino acids long. Trimming stripped 10 bases from V and 10 bases from J, with 20 bases between.

The V and J genes are TRBV9 and TRBJ2-1, with 7 bases lining up with TRBD2. V shed 0 bases and J 3 bases; nucleotides not matched to a gene: 3. The CDR3 loop spans 15 amino acids. The germline V gene has CDR1 SGDLS and CDR2 YYNGEE. This CDR3 is CASSVVGGGYNEQFF. CDR3 nucleotides: TGTGCCAGCAGCGTAGTAGGCGGGGGCTACAATGAGCAGTTCTTC.